Listed below are T cell receptor beta chains from one sample, sequenced in a study of shared clonotypes between healthy human individuals. Clones were read by immunoSEQ multiplex PCR, and TCRdb kept only the in-frame ones, dropping some. The repertoire has approximately 530,000 clones, roughly 95% of them found once; the top ten carry 0.05% to 0.07%. The specimen was naive CD4+ T cells sorted from blood. These receptors originate from a young woman in good health. Each CDR3 is given with its conserved first and last residue. The order of the fields is V gene, J gene, D gene, clone size, CDR3 DNA, CDR3 protein. The D gene is left open where the match is weak. Clone size is given for some rows only: seen once, a few or many times, or a class if the clone is expanded.

V: TRBV6-6
J: TRBJ2-3
D: .
size: .
DNA: TGTGCCAGCAGTTACTCGACTACAGATACGCAGTATTTT
CDR3: CASSYSTTDTQYF

V: TRBV19
J: TRBJ1-5
D: .
size: .
DNA: TGTGCCAGTAGTCACCCCACAGGACCGAGCAATCAGCCCCAGCATTTT
CDR3: CASSHPTGPSNQPQHF

V: TRBV7-8
J: TRBJ2-3
D: TRBD1
size: .
DNA: TGTGCCAGCAGCTTGGGACAGGTCGACACAGATACGCAGTATTTT
CDR3: CASSLGQVDTDTQYF

V: TRBV5-4
J: TRBJ2-7
D: TRBD2
size: .
DNA: TGTGCCAGCAGCTCCCGGGGTAGCGGGCTCCACGAGCAGTACTTC
CDR3: CASSSRGSGLHEQYF

V: TRBV19
J: TRBJ1-5
D: TRBD1
size: .
DNA: TGTGCCAGTGACCCCGGACAGGGTTTCAATCAGCCCCAGCATTTT
CDR3: CASDPGQGFNQPQHF

V: TRBV11-2
J: TRBJ1-1
D: .
size: .
DNA: TGTGCCAGCAGCCCCGTAAGCACTGAAGCTTTCTTT
CDR3: CASSPVSTEAFF

V: TRBV5-1
J: TRBJ1-3
D: TRBD1
size: .
DNA: TGCGCCAGCAGCTTTCGACAGGGAGGAAACACCATATATTTT
CDR3: CASSFRQGGNTIYF

V: TRBV9
J: TRBJ2-1
D: .
size: .
DNA: TGTGCCAGCAGCGTAGTACCACAGGGTCAGGGTGAGCAGTTCTTC
CDR3: CASSVVPQGQGEQFF

V: TRBV20-1
J: TRBJ1-1
D: .
size: .
DNA: TGCAGTGCCGGGGGGACTGAAGCTTTCTTT
CDR3: CSAGGTEAFF

V: TRBV20-1
J: TRBJ2-5
D: .
size: .
DNA: TGCAGTGCCCGGAGGGCAGAGACCCAGTACTTC
CDR3: CSARRAETQYF

V: TRBV28
J: TRBJ1-2
D: .
size: .
DNA: TGTGCCAGCAGTTTGGGTCCTTATGGCTACACCTTC
CDR3: CASSLGPYGYTF

V: TRBV28
J: TRBJ2-7
D: .
size: .
DNA: TGTGCCAGCAGTTTAATCTCGCCGGTGGAGCAGTACTTC
CDR3: CASSLISPVEQYF

V: TRBV6-5
J: TRBJ2-7
D: TRBD2
size: .
DNA: TGTGCCAGCAGTTACACTCGTGGGGGGGTATGGGAGCAGTACTTC
CDR3: CASSYTRGGVWEQYF

V: TRBV5-1
J: TRBJ2-5
D: .
size: .
DNA: TGCGCCAGCAGCTTGGCCGGTCCTCAAGAGACCCAGTACTTC
CDR3: CASSLAGPQETQYF

V: TRBV2
J: TRBJ2-7
D: .
size: .
DNA: TGTGCCAGCAGTGTCTACGAGCAGTACTTC
CDR3: CASSVYEQYF

V: TRBV5-1
J: TRBJ1-1
D: .
size: once
DNA: TGCGCCAGCAGCTTAGGGGTACGGGACACTGAAGCTTTCTTT
CDR3: CASSLGVRDTEAFF

V: TRBV28
J: TRBJ2-1
D: TRBD2
size: .
DNA: TGTGCCAGCAGTGTGGGACTAGCGGGAGCCCATGAGCAGTTCTTC
CDR3: CASSVGLAGAHEQFF

V: TRBV11-2
J: TRBJ1-1
D: TRBD1
size: .
DNA: TGTGCCAGCAGCAGACGACCCGGACAGGGGGGGGAAGCTTTCTTT
CDR3: CASSRRPGQGGEAFF

V: TRBV28
J: TRBJ2-2
D: TRBD1
size: .
DNA: TGTGCCTCCCAACCCGGGACAGGGTGGACCGGGGAGCTGTTTTTT
CDR3: CASQPGTGWTGELFF

V: TRBV5-1
J: TRBJ2-5
D: .
size: .
DNA: TGCGCCAGCAGCTTGCCGGTTTTGGGCCAAGAGACCCAGTACTTC
CDR3: CASSLPVLGQETQYF

V: TRBV27
J: TRBJ1-1
D: TRBD1
size: .
DNA: TGTGCCAGCAGTCCTAAGACAGGGAATTTGAACACTGAAGCTTTCTTT
CDR3: CASSPKTGNLNTEAFF

V: TRBV21-1
J: TRBJ2-1
D: .
size: .
DNA: TGTGCCAGCAGCAAAAAATTGATTTGGGGAGGGCAGTTCTTC
CDR3: CASSKKLIWGGQFF

V: TRBV5-4
J: TRBJ2-7
D: .
size: .
DNA: TGTGCCAGCAGATCAGACAGCCACTCCTACGAGCAGTACTTC
CDR3: CASRSDSHSYEQYF

V: TRBV10-3
J: TRBJ2-6
D: TRBD1
size: .
DNA: TGTGCCATCAGTGGGGTGGAAGGACAGGGTGACTCTGGGGCCAACGTCCTGACTTTC
CDR3: CAISGVEGQGDSGANVLTF

V: TRBV5-1
J: TRBJ2-7
D: TRBD2
size: .
DNA: TGCGCCAGCAGCGTTAGAGGATGGGGACTAGGGTCGAGCGAGCAGTACTTC
CDR3: CASSVRGWGLGSSEQYF

V: TRBV4-1
J: TRBJ2-1
D: TRBD1
size: .
DNA: TGCGCCAGCAGCCACCCGAAAGACGCCGACAGGGTCAATGAGCAGTTCTTC
CDR3: CASSHPKDADRVNEQFF

V: TRBV18
J: TRBJ1-1
D: .
size: .
DNA: TGTGCCAGCTCACCCCGCAACAGCAAGGTCTGGACTGAAGCTTTCTTT
CDR3: CASSPRNSKVWTEAFF

V: TRBV30
J: TRBJ1-1
D: .
size: once
DNA: TGTGCCTGGAGTGGGATGGGGGACACTGAAGCTTTCTTT
CDR3: CAWSGMGDTEAFF

V: TRBV10-3
J: TRBJ2-3
D: .
size: .
DNA: TGTGCCATCAGTGAGTCGAAGGGTCTAGGGAGCACAGATACGCAGTATTTT
CDR3: CAISESKGLGSTDTQYF

V: TRBV6-5
J: TRBJ1-5
D: .
size: few
DNA: TGTGCCAGCAGCCGCGCAAGGGACGGAGGGCAGCCCCAGCATTTT
CDR3: CASSRARDGGQPQHF

V: TRBV5-1
J: TRBJ2-3
D: TRBD2
size: .
DNA: TGCGCCAGCAGCTTTCTGACTAGCGGGCGAACAGATACGCAGTATTTT
CDR3: CASSFLTSGRTDTQYF

V: TRBV5-6
J: TRBJ1-5
D: .
size: .
DNA: TGTGCCAGTGGTCGCAGGGACAATCAGCCCCAGCATTTT
CDR3: CASGRRDNQPQHF

V: TRBV11-2
J: TRBJ1-4
D: .
size: once
DNA: TGTGCCAGCAGCTTAGCCCAACAACTCTACAATGAAAAACTGTTTTTT
CDR3: CASSLAQQLYNEKLFF

V: TRBV2
J: TRBJ1-1
D: .
size: .
DNA: TGTGCCAGCAATACAATGGCAAACCCGAACACTGAAGCTTTCTTT
CDR3: CASNTMANPNTEAFF

V: TRBV19
J: TRBJ1-4
D: TRBD1
size: .
DNA: TGTGCCAGTACCCGCGGGACAGGGGTTGAGACTAATGAAAAACTGTTTTTT
CDR3: CASTRGTGVETNEKLFF

V: TRBV4-2
J: TRBJ2-6
D: .
size: once
DNA: TGTGCCAGCAGCCAAGATCCGCGACAGGTTCTTACCGGGGCCAACGTCCTGACTTTC
CDR3: CASSQDPRQVLTGANVLTF

V: TRBV10-2
J: TRBJ2-7
D: TRBD2
size: .
DNA: TGCGCCAGCAGTGAGTCGCTAGCGGGATCCTCTGCGCCCTACGAGCAGTACTTC
CDR3: CASSESLAGSSAPYEQYF

V: TRBV6-6
J: TRBJ2-5
D: TRBD1
size: .
DNA: TGTGCCAGCAAATTGACAGGGGTTGAGACCCAGTACTTC
CDR3: CASKLTGVETQYF

V: TRBV7-3
J: TRBJ2-1
D: .
size: .
DNA: TGTGCCAGCAGCTTGGGGGTTTCAAATGAGCAGTTCTTC
CDR3: CASSLGVSNEQFF

V: TRBV9
J: TRBJ2-7
D: TRBD1
size: .
DNA: TGTGCCAGCAGCGTAGGGACAGGGCCTCCCTACGAGCAGTACTTC
CDR3: CASSVGTGPPYEQYF

V: TRBV5-8
J: TRBJ1-4
D: .
size: .
DNA: TGTGCCAGCAGCTTTCAGACAGGCGCTGAAAAACTGTTTTTT
CDR3: CASSFQTGAEKLFF